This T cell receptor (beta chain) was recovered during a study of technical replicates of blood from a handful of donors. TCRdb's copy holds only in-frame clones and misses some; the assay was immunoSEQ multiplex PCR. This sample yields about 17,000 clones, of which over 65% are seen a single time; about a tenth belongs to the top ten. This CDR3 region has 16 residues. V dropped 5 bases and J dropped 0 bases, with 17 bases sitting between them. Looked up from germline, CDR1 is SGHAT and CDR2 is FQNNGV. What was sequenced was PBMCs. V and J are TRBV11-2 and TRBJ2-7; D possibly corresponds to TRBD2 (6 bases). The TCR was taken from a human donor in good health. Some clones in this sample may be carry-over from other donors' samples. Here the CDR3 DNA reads TGTGCCAGCAGCCTAAGGCGGGATACGAGCTCCTACGAGCAGTACTTC. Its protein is CASSLRRDTSSYEQYF.